These T cell receptor beta chains were read from a single sample in a study of T cell responses to AZD1222 COVID-19 vaccine. Profiling relied on immunoSEQ multiplex PCR, and the TCRdb table lists in-frame clones only, not all of them. The data show 90,000 to 140,000 clones, 70% to 90% seen once. The material sequenced was peripheral blood, taken on day 0 of AZD1222 vaccination. These receptors all come from an adult in good health. Both conserved end residues are part of each CDR3. The D gene is left open where the match is weak. Part of the rows lack a size; the others show once, few, many or a class for expanded clones.

J: TRBJ1-3; V: TRBV9; size: .; D: TRBD1; DNA: TGTGCCAGCAGCGGGACAGGGGGAAACACCATATATTTT; CDR3: CASSGTGGNTIYF
J: TRBJ2-7; V: TRBV5-6; size: few; D: .; DNA: TGTGCCAGCAGCTTGTATCTCTACTCCTACGAGCAGTACTTC; CDR3: CASSLYLYSYEQYF
J: TRBJ2-1; V: TRBV27; size: once; D: TRBD2; DNA: TGTGCCAGCAGTCCCCTTCCGGGAGGGCCTAAGAATGAGCAGTTCTTC; CDR3: CASSPLPGGPKNEQFF
J: TRBJ2-1; V: TRBV15; size: once; D: TRBD2; DNA: TGTGCCACCAGCAGAGAAGCGGGGGAATCGAATGAGCAGTTCTTC; CDR3: CATSREAGESNEQFF
J: TRBJ1-1; V: TRBV12-3/TRBV12-4; size: once; D: TRBD1; DNA: TGTGCCAGCAGACCGGGACAGGGGGCCAGGGCTTTCTTT; CDR3: CASRPGQGARAFF
J: TRBJ2-7; V: TRBV23-1; size: .; D: TRBD1; DNA: TGCGCCAGCAGTCGTCGGACAGGGAGGTCCGAGCAGTACTTC; CDR3: CASSRRTGRSEQYF
J: TRBJ1-5; V: TRBV11-2; size: once; D: .; DNA: TGTGCCAGCAGCCCAGGGTTTGGCAATCAGCCCCAGCATTTT; CDR3: CASSPGFGNQPQHF
J: TRBJ1-4; V: TRBV3-1/TRBV3-2; size: .; D: .; DNA: TGTGCCAGCAGCCACAGGGCACGAAGCGAAAAACTGTTTTTT; CDR3: CASSHRARSEKLFF
J: TRBJ1-1; V: TRBV7-3; size: .; D: .; DNA: TGTGCCAGCAGCTTTGATATGAACACTGAAGCTTTCTTT; CDR3: CASSFDMNTEAFF
J: TRBJ2-1; V: TRBV9; size: once; D: .; DNA: TGTGCCAGCAGCCCGCGGGTTGAAAGAGGGCCCCGCAGTGATAAGCAGTTCTTC; CDR3: CASSPRVERGPRSDKQFF
J: TRBJ1-2; V: TRBV28; size: .; D: .; DNA: TGTGCCAGCAGACCCCCCACCCCGGGGTGGGATGGCTACACCTTC; CDR3: CASRPPTPGWDGYTF
J: TRBJ2-3; V: TRBV5-1; size: .; D: .; DNA: TGCGCCAGCAGCTTGGGTTCAACCAGTATCACAGATACGCAGTATTTT; CDR3: CASSLGSTSITDTQYF
J: TRBJ2-1; V: TRBV6-4; size: .; D: TRBD2; DNA: TGTGCCAGCAACACCTTAGCGGGAGTTCGAATTAATGAGCAGTTCTTC; CDR3: CASNTLAGVRINEQFF
J: TRBJ2-7; V: TRBV2; size: .; D: TRBD1; DNA: TGTGCCAGCAGTCTGATGGGACAGGGATACGAGCAGTACTTC; CDR3: CASSLMGQGYEQYF
J: TRBJ1-3; V: TRBV7-2; size: .; D: .; DNA: TGTGCCAGTGAAGGGACGGCTGGAAACACCATATATTTT; CDR3: CASEGTAGNTIYF
J: TRBJ1-2; V: TRBV6-2/TRBV6-3; size: few; D: .; DNA: TGTGCCAGCAGTTACTCTCAGGACAAGCCGTTGATGGGCTACACCTTC; CDR3: CASSYSQDKPLMGYTF
J: TRBJ2-7; V: TRBV20-1; size: .; D: .; DNA: TGCAGTGCTCTACAATGGGCCGAGCAGTACTTC; CDR3: CSALQWAEQYF
J: TRBJ1-2; V: TRBV3-1/TRBV3-2; size: .; D: TRBD1; DNA: TGTGCCAGCAGCCAAGATTTGCGGACAGGGGAAAACTATGGCTACACCTTC; CDR3: CASSQDLRTGENYGYTF
J: TRBJ1-6; V: TRBV11-3; size: .; D: .; DNA: TGTGCCAGCAGCTTGGTTTTCAATTCACCCCTCCACTTT; CDR3: CASSLVFNSPLHF
J: TRBJ1-1; V: TRBV14; size: .; D: .; DNA: TGTGCCAGCAGCCAAGTCGGGGGGGTGTATACTGAAGCTTTCTTT; CDR3: CASSQVGGVYTEAFF
J: TRBJ2-7; V: TRBV28; size: .; D: TRBD2; DNA: TGTGCCAGCAGATCCCCTGGACTAGCCTACGAGCAGTACTTC; CDR3: CASRSPGLAYEQYF
J: TRBJ1-1; V: TRBV6-2/TRBV6-3; size: few; D: .; DNA: TGTGCCAGCAGTTATGGTCGGAACACTGAAGCTTTCTTT; CDR3: CASSYGRNTEAFF
J: TRBJ2-2; V: TRBV7-2; size: .; D: .; DNA: TGTGCCAGCAGCCCCCGACCTCAGGCCGGGGAGCTGTTTTTT; CDR3: CASSPRPQAGELFF
J: TRBJ2-7; V: TRBV2; size: few; D: .; DNA: TGTGCCAGCAGCTGGGGGCGGGACAACTACGAGCAGTACTTC; CDR3: CASSWGRDNYEQYF
J: TRBJ1-1; V: TRBV9; size: .; D: .; DNA: TGTGCCAGCAGCTTGGATGCGGACAGACTATTCGGAGCTTTCTTT; CDR3: CASSLDADRLFGAFF
J: TRBJ2-7; V: TRBV7-9; size: .; D: .; DNA: TGTGCCAGCAGCCGGGGTGCGGGGTACGAGCAGTACTTC; CDR3: CASSRGAGYEQYF
J: TRBJ1-2; V: TRBV3-1/TRBV3-2; size: .; D: .; DNA: TGTGCCAGCAGAGGAAAGGACTATGGCTACACCTTC; CDR3: CASRGKDYGYTF
J: TRBJ1-4; V: TRBV11-2; size: .; D: .; DNA: TGTGCCAGCAGCCTCTCGGCCACAACTAATGAAAAACTGTTTTTT; CDR3: CASSLSATTNEKLFF
J: TRBJ1-1; V: TRBV5-1; size: .; D: TRBD1; DNA: TGCGCCAGCAGCCTCCAGGGGGGCCTTGAGACTGAAGCTTTCTTT; CDR3: CASSLQGGLETEAFF